The 32 T cell receptor beta chains below were found in one sample sequenced in a study of T cells in Graves' hyperthyroidism and ophthalmopathy. The source material, RNA transcripts, was used to amplify TCR beta CDR3 regions. In the first-round RT-PCR of the TCR CDR3, the HTBI primer set was used. TCRdb reprocessed the multiplex PCR reads with MiXCR, giving one entry per CDR3 protein. The table has nearly 600,000 distinct CDR3 sequences, roughly 13% seen once. Source material: blood. The receptors here all came from a woman aged 25 to 45 with Graves' hyperthyroidism that later progressed to Graves' ophthalmopathy.

Concerning this clonotype: An end of the junction differs from the germline gene, which may be a read error. The chain uses TRBV28 and TRBJ1-2; no clear D gene. The CDR3 sequence is 12 residues long. Germline values: CDR1 MDHEN, CDR2 SYDVKM. CDR3 amino acids: CVSSLYLSGYTF. DNA of the CDR3: TGTGTCAGCAGTCTCTACCTGTCGGGCTACACCTTC.

This clonotype was counted ten times or more. The rearrangement joins TRBV5-8 to TRBJ2-3; D is ambiguous. The V end lost 0 bases, the J end lost 2 bases, and 4 bases lay between the germline ends. CDR1 is SGHTS, CDR2 YDEGEE, per germline. CDR3 length: 13 amino acids. CDR3 sequence: CASSLGPTDTQYF. The CDR3 DNA reads as TGTGCCAGCAGCTTGGGACCCACAGATACGCAGTATTTT. Complete variable domain (other parts from reference TRBV5-8 and TRBJ2-3): EAGVTQSPTHLIKTRGQQATLRCSPISGHTSVYWYQQALGLGLQFLLWYDEGEERNRGNFPPRFSGRQFPNYSSELNVNALELEDSALYLCASSLGPTDTQYFGPGTRLTVL.

This clonotype has at least ten counts. V usage is TRBV27 and J usage is TRBJ2-5; D is unclear. There are 13 residues in the CDR3. Trimming took 5 bases from V and 5 from J, leaving 12 bases between them. Germline CDR1 is MNHEY and CDR2 is SMNVEV (reference sequence). The CDR3 DNA is TGTGCCAGCAGTGAACTTCCGATGGAGACCCAGTACTTC. The encoded protein is CASSELPMETQYF.

This clonotype showed up many times. The V and J genes are TRBV7-2 and TRBJ2-5; TRBD2 might be the D (5 bases). Trimming shortened V by 5 bases and J by 5 bases, and 15 bases separated the two germline ends. Germline-derived CDR1 and CDR2 are SGHTA and FQGNSA. There are 14 residues in the CDR3. The CDR3 reads CASSPRGWRETQYF. The CDR3 DNA reads as TGTGCCAGCAGCCCCCGAGGTTGGAGGGAGACCCAGTACTTC. The variable domain in full, completed from reference TRBV7-2 and TRBJ2-5, reads GAGVSQSPSNKVTEKGKDVELRCDPISGHTALYWYRQSLGQGLEFLIYFQGNSAPDKSGLPSDRFSAERTGGSVSTLTIQRTQQEDSAVYLCASSPRGWRETQYFGPGTRLLVL.

This clonotype was detected ten times or more. The chain couples TRBV11-2 to TRBJ2-2, with no clear D. The CDR3 covers 13 residues. Trimming stripped 6 bases from V and 6 bases from J, with 11 bases between. The germline CDR1 and CDR2 sequences are SGHAT and FQNNGV. Here the CDR3 DNA reads TGTGCCAGCAGTTTACTGGCGGCCGGGGAGCTGTTTTTT. Translation: CASSLLAAGELFF.

This clonotype was seen at least ten times. J is TRBJ1-6 and V is TRBV6-1; D is perhaps TRBD1 (6 bases). V lost 6 bases, J lost 7 bases, and 16 bases lay in between. Germline V gene data show CDR1 as MNHNS and CDR2 as SASEGT. This CDR3 is built from 15 residues. CDR3 protein: CASRGGESWNSPLHF. The CDR3 DNA reads as TGTGCCAGCAGAGGGGGTGAGAGTTGGAATTCACCCCTCCACTTT.

This clonotype was seen more than once but under ten times. The chain uses TRBV24-1 and TRBJ2-1; 7 bases line up with TRBD1. Germline CDR1 is KGHDR and CDR2 is SFDVKD. The CDR3 loop spans 17 amino acids. V was pared by 5 bases and J by 0 bases, with 9 bases of the junction left unmatched. CDR3 nucleotide sequence: TGTGCCACCAGTGGCCCGGACAGGCCCACCTCCTACAATGAGCAGTTCTTC. This sequence encodes CATSGPDRPTSYNEQFF.

This clonotype was detected ten times or more. J is TRBJ1-1 and V is TRBV10-3, with D possibly matching TRBD1 (5 bases). V was cut by 10 bases and J by 4 bases, with 16 bases left in between. The CDR3 extends over 13 amino acids. Germline-derived CDR1 and CDR2 are ENHRY and SYGVKD. Here the CDR3 DNA reads TGTGCCAGCTGGGGGGACCGTCCCACTGAAGCTTTCTTT. This translates into CASWGDRPTEAFF.

This clonotype was detected many times. The genes are TRBV20-1 and TRBJ1-3; no clear D. The CDR3 is 13 amino acids. Germline CDR1 and CDR2: DFQATT and SNEGSKA (reference sequence). Deletions cut 4 bases from V and 3 bases from J, with 10 bases between. CDR3 protein: CSAISAGGNTIYF. The CDR3 nucleotides read TGCAGTGCTATTTCGGCAGGTGGAAACACCATATATTTT.

This clonotype was picked up many times. The chain recombines TRBV7-2 with TRBJ1-6; the D gene is possibly TRBD1 (5 bases). Germline V lookup: CDR1 SGHTA, CDR2 FQGNSA. The CDR3 sequence is 14 residues long. Trimming removed 0 bases at V and 10 bases at J, with 10 bases between. The CDR3 is CASSLAGTVSPLHF. The DNA for the CDR3 is TGTGCCAGCAGCTTAGCGGGGACGGTCTCACCCCTCCACTTT.

This clonotype was found many times. The chain couples TRBV20-1 to TRBJ2-3; weak D call: TRBD1 (6 bases). Trimming took 1 base from V and 3 from J, leaving 14 bases between them. Germline CDR1 DFQATT, CDR2 SNEGSKA (reference sequence). CDR3 length: 15 amino acids. The DNA of the CDR3 is TGCAGTGCTAGAGCAAACGGGCAGGGGACAGATACGCAGTATTTT. This codes for CSARANGQGTDTQYF.

This clonotype was detected a few times. The gene calls are TRBV25-1 and TRBJ2-2; D remains unclear. Germline values: CDR1 MGHDK, CDR2 SYGVNS. V was pared by 1 base and J by 7 bases, with 7 bases between. The CDR3 contains 13 residues. The DNA for the CDR3 is TGTGCCAGCAGTGAATCGAATGACGGGGAGCTGTTTTTT. Its translation is CASSESNDGELFF.

There are many counts of this clonotype. The chain uses TRBV12-3 or TRBV12-4 and TRBJ2-7; either TRBD1 or TRBD2 may supply D (5 bases each). The CDR3 runs 14 residues. Trimming took 6 bases from V and 0 from J, leaving 12 bases between them. CDR3: CASRSRDASYEQYF. The CDR3 region has the DNA TGTGCCAGCAGGTCCCGGGACGCCTCCTACGAGCAGTACTTC.

This rearrangement joins TRBV5-6 to TRBJ2-5; D is unresolved. This CDR3 has 13 residues. V was trimmed by 1 base and J by 5 bases, leaving 9 bases between them. Per germline, CDR1 SGHDT and CDR2 YYEEEE. This chain's CDR3 is CASSLIAGETQYF. The CDR3 nucleotides are TGTGCCAGCAGCTTGATAGCTGGGGAGACCCAGTACTTC.

The CDR3 region is CASSSYLVDSPLHF. The CDR3 nucleotides are TGTGCCAGCAGTTCTTATCTTGTGGATTCACCCCTCCACTTT. The V call is TRBV28, the J call TRBJ1-6; D gene uncertain. Trimming cost V 4 bases and J 8 bases, with 12 bases left between them. Germline CDR1 reads MDHEN; CDR2 reads SYDVKM. The CDR3 covers 14 residues.

This clonotype has just a few counts. The chain is built from TRBV15 and TRBJ2-7, with D perhaps being TRBD1 or TRBD2 (5 bases each). Germline loops: CDR1 LNHNV, CDR2 YYDKDF (reference sequence). The CDR3 spans 15 residues. Deletions cut 7 bases from V and 4 bases from J, with 20 bases between. The chain's CDR3 is CATTPFPGPSYEQYF. CDR3 DNA sequence: TGTGCCACCACCCCCTTCCCGGGACCCAGTTACGAGCAGTACTTC.

The table lists this clonotype with many counts. The chain combines TRBV29-1 with TRBJ1-1; the D is unclear. The length of the CDR3 is 14 residues. With 8 bases removed from V and 3 bases from J, the gap between germline ends came to 19 bases. CDR1 SQVTM and CDR2 ANQGSEA come from the germline V gene. CDR3: CSIHSSTGYTEAFF. In DNA form, the CDR3 reads TGCAGCATACACAGTTCCACGGGTTACACTGAAGCTTTCTTT.

This clonotype occurred many times. The chain carries TRBV20-1 and TRBJ2-3; D may match TRBD1 or TRBD2 (5 bases each). The CDR3 is made up of 14 amino acids. V was cut by 0 bases and J by 4 bases, with 11 bases left in between. Germline V gene sequence: CDR1 DFQATT, CDR2 SNEGSKA (reference sequence). The DNA for the CDR3 is TGCAGTGCTAGAGACCCTCGAGGGGCAGATACGCAGTATTTT. It translates to CSARDPRGADTQYF.

This clonotype was detected a few times. The rearrangement uses TRBV30 and TRBJ2-3, with a weak D call TRBD2 (6 bases). The CDR3 covers 15 residues. Germline V gives CDR1 GTSNPN, CDR2 SVGIG (reference sequence). V dropped 0 bases and J dropped 0 bases, with 10 bases sitting between them. The CDR3 DNA reads TGTGCCTGGAGTGTACCGGGAGTCAGCACAGATACGCAGTATTTT. Translation: CAWSVPGVSTDTQYF.

This clonotype showed up many times. J is TRBJ2-2 and V is TRBV11-1, with a tentative D call TRBD2 (6 bases). Trimming pared 5 bases from V and 0 bases from J, leaving 7 bases between. The CDR3 is 14 amino acids. CDR1 is SGHAT, CDR2 FQDESV, per germline (reference sequence). The CDR3 reads CASSRLANTGELFF. CDR3 in DNA: TGTGCCAGCAGCCGACTAGCGAACACCGGGGAGCTGTTTTTT.

Note on this clonotype: The junction does not match germline at one end; this may be a read error. The chain combines TRBV18 with TRBJ2-5; 11 bases align to TRBD1. The CDR3 sequence is 16 residues long. CDR1 KGHSH and CDR2 LQKENI come from the germline V gene. In nucleotides, the CDR3 is TGTGCCAGCTCGCCTGGACAGGGGGCCCTTCAAGAGACCCAGCACTTC. It encodes CASSPGQGALQETQHF.

This clonotype was counted at least ten times. The chain couples TRBV7-9 to TRBJ1-2; no clear D gene. V shed 1 base and J shed 8 bases, with 14 bases lying between them. This CDR3 is built from 14 residues. Germline assignment: CDR1 SEHNR and CDR2 FQNEAQ (reference sequence). The CDR3 spells CASSLGGGIAGYTF. The DNA of the CDR3 is TGTGCCAGCAGCTTAGGAGGCGGGATTGCAGGCTACACCTTC. Combining the CDR3 with reference TRBV7-9 and TRBJ1-2 gives the whole variable domain DTGVSQNPRHKITKRGQNVTFRCDPISEHNRLYWYRQTLGQGPEFLTYFQNEAQLEKSRLLSDRFSAERPKGSFSTLEIQRTEQGDSAMYLCASSLGGGIAGYTFGSGTRLTVV.

Ten or more counts support this clonotype. The chain links TRBV12-3 or TRBV12-4 to TRBJ2-3, with D tentatively TRBD2 (6 bases). Trimming left V 2 bases short and J 2 bases short, with 11 bases between. The length of the CDR3 is 15 residues. The CDR3 reads CASSLRRAITDTQYF. CDR3 bases: TGTGCCAGCAGTTTACGGAGGGCGATCACAGATACGCAGTATTTT.

The V call is TRBV11-3, the J call TRBJ2-7; 10 bases align to TRBD1. Per germline, CDR1 SGHNT and CDR2 YENEEA. The CDR3 loop spans 14 amino acids. Trimming at V came to 4 bases and at J to 5 bases, leaving 5 bases not matched to a gene. The CDR3 DNA is TGTGCCAGCAGCTCCCGGGACAGGGGTAACGAGCAGTACTTC. Translated, it gives CASSSRDRGNEQYF.

This clonotype was seen many times. J is TRBJ2-1 and V is TRBV29-1, with TRBD2 matching 7 bases. The CDR3 contains 14 residues. Germline loops: CDR1 SQVTM, CDR2 ANQGSEA. V lost 4 bases to trimming and J lost 2 bases; unmatched junction nucleotides: 5. CDR3 sequence reads: CSVAREEPYNEQFF. In nucleotides, the CDR3 is TGCAGCGTTGCACGGGAGGAACCCTACAATGAGCAGTTCTTC.

This clonotype has ten or more counts. The chain's CDR3 is CASSVELHTEAFF. CDR3 bases: TGTGCCAGCAGTGTAGAGCTACACACTGAAGCTTTCTTT. The chain links TRBV6-1 to TRBJ1-1; D is ambiguous. Deletions cut 4 bases from V and 3 bases from J, with 9 bases between. Per the germline V gene, CDR1 is MNHNS and CDR2 is SASEGT. The CDR3 is made up of 13 amino acids.

This clonotype was counted between two and nine times. The V and J genes are TRBV11-2 and TRBJ2-7; 7 bases line up with TRBD1. The CDR3 runs 13 residues. Losses at the gene ends were 5 bases for V and 6 bases for J; bases not matched to a gene: 7. Germline V lookup: CDR1 SGHAT, CDR2 FQNNGV. The CDR3 DNA reads as TGTGCCAGCAGCCTGGACAGGACCTGCGAGCAGTACTTC. It encodes CASSLDRTCEQYF.

This clonotype was seen ten or more times. The chain recombines TRBV2 with TRBJ2-5; a weak D match, TRBD2 (5 bases). Trimming cost V 5 bases and J 6 bases, with 10 bases left between them. The CDR3 runs 12 residues. Germline values: CDR1 SNHLY, CDR2 FYNNEI. CDR3 DNA sequence: TGTGCCAGCAGTACGGACTTCCAGACCCAGTACTTC. Its translation is CASSTDFQTQYF.

This clonotype was seen ten or more times. The rearrangement links TRBV30 to TRBJ1-1; D not resolved. CDR3 length: 12 residues. Germline V gene data show CDR1 as GTSNPN and CDR2 as SVGIG (reference sequence). V shed 3 bases and J shed 2 bases, with 7 bases lying between them. CDR3 nucleotides: TGTGCCTGGAGCTTCCCTAACACTGAAGCTTTCTTT. Amino acids: CAWSFPNTEAFF.

This clonotype was recorded a few times. The junction does not match germline at one end; this may be a read error. The chain links TRBV7-2 to TRBJ1-6; D is undetermined. CDR3 size: 17 residues. CDR1 and CDR2 (germline): SGHTA, FQGNSA. CDR3 DNA: TGTGTCAGCAGCAAGCTTGGCGGGCTCTCCTATAATTCACCCCTCCACTTT. This translates into CVSSKLGGLSYNSPLHF.

This clonotype was observed at least ten times. This chain links TRBV4-3 with TRBJ1-1; unclear D gene. The V and J ends lost 0 bases and 8 bases respectively, with 10 bases between them. This CDR3 has 13 amino acids. The germline gives CDR1 LGHNA, CDR2 YSLEER. The CDR3 nucleotides are TGCGCCAGCAGCCAAGATAGGCGCAGGGAAGCTTTCTTT. It is translated as CASSQDRRREAFF.

The rearrangement links TRBV14 to TRBJ2-5, with D possibly TRBD2 on 6 matching bases. This CDR3 spans 15 amino acids. The germline V gene encodes CDR1 SGHDN and CDR2 FVKESK. V lost 1 base and J 3 bases, leaving 12 bases between the germline ends. CDR3: CASSQGGTGKETQYF. The CDR3 bases are TGTGCCAGCAGCCAAGGCGGGACTGGGAAAGAGACCCAGTACTTC.